The 19 T cell receptor beta chains below all came from one sample that was sequenced in a study of blood T cell repertoires in COVID-19. This table comes from immunoSEQ multiplex PCR, and its TCRdb copy is limited to in-frame clones, with some not included. Here the sample spans 250,000 to 350,000 clones, around 90% being singletons. Sequenced: PBMCs or T cells enriched from blood (not recorded which). The source of these receptors is a woman in her late teens or twenties with acute COVID-19.

In its sample, this clone was seen once. J is TRBJ2-2 and V is TRBV7-2; 7 bases are a match to TRBD1. This CDR3 contains 16 residues. The germline CDR1 and CDR2 sequences are SGHTA and FQGNSA. After removal of 6 bases from V and 7 bases from J, the junction contained 14 bases not matched to a gene. Here the CDR3 reads CASSRDRVMLGGELFF. The CDR3 bases are TGTGCCAGCAGTCGAGACAGGGTCATGCTCGGCGGGGAGCTGTTTTTT.

The chain recombines TRBV5-1 with TRBJ2-1, with a tentative D call TRBD2 (5 bases). Germline CDR1 is SGHRS and CDR2 is YFSETQ. This CDR3 comprises 14 residues. The V end lost 4 bases, the J end lost 10 bases, and 18 bases lay between the germline ends. The CDR3 reads CASSTFSREMEQFF. In DNA form, the CDR3 reads TGCGCCAGCAGCACCTTTTCTAGGGAGATGGAGCAGTTCTTC.

CDR3 loop: CASSFRQGSIYF. The CDR3 bases are TGTGCCAGCAGCTTTCGACAGGGCTCGATATATTTT. The rearrangement links TRBV5-6 to TRBJ1-3; 7 bases are a match to TRBD1. Losses at the gene ends were 2 bases for V and 13 bases for J; bases not matched to a gene: 6. Germline-derived CDR1 and CDR2 are SGHDT and YYEEEE. CDR3 length: 12 residues.

The CDR3 is CSVTRTGKNNEQFF. The CDR3 bases are TGCAGCGTGACACGGACAGGGAAGAACAATGAGCAGTTCTTC. The J gene is TRBJ2-1, the V gene TRBV29-1, with TRBD1 matching over 8 bases. Germline loops: CDR1 SQVTM, CDR2 ANQGSEA. V gave up 6 bases and J gave up 5 bases; unmatched junction bases: 9. The CDR3 has 14 residues.

The J gene is TRBJ2-3, the V gene TRBV29-1; tentatively, D is TRBD2 (5 bases). The CDR3 length is 14 residues. The V and J ends lost 6 bases and 0 bases respectively, with 13 bases between them. Germline values: CDR1 SQVTM, CDR2 ANQGSEA. The CDR3 coding sequence is TGCAGCGTCCGGGGTGCGACTAGCACAGATACGCAGTATTTT. Translated, it gives CSVRGATSTDTQYF.

The table lists this clone with a count of one. This chain connects TRBV6-5 to TRBJ2-1; D is unclear. CDR3 length: 14 amino acids. The V end was cut by 0 bases, the J end by 6 bases, with 9 bases between. CDR1 and CDR2 (germline): MNHEY, SVGAGI. The CDR3 DNA is TGTGCCAGCAGTTACTCGTACGAGTTCAATGAGCAGTTCTTC. Its protein is CASSYSYEFNEQFF.

This clone was recorded only once. V is TRBV28 and J is TRBJ1-4; possibly TRBD1 for D (6 bases). This CDR3 spans 17 amino acids. From germline, CDR1 is MDHEN and CDR2 SYDVKM. V was pared by 4 bases and J by 5 bases, with 20 bases between. CDR3 sequence (DNA): TGTGCCAGCAGTTCCTCGGGGGGCACCTCAGGGAATGAAAAACTGTTTTTT. Protein: CASSSSGGTSGNEKLFF.

V usage is TRBV27 and J usage is TRBJ1-1, with TRBD1 identical over 8 bases. The CDR3 is 17 residues long. Germline V gene lookup returns CDR1 MNHEY and CDR2 SMNVEV (reference sequence). V shed 6 bases and J 0 bases; nucleotides not matched to a gene: 12. As DNA, the CDR3 is TGTGCCAGCAGGAAGGACAGGGCATTCTTTATGAACACTGAAGCTTTCTTT. This gives the protein CASRKDRAFFMNTEAFF.

V is TRBV30 and J is TRBJ1-2, with D possibly TRBD1 on 6 matching bases. Looked up from germline, CDR1 is GTSNPN and CDR2 is SVGIG (reference sequence). The CDR3 loop spans 14 amino acids. V shed 6 bases and J shed 2 bases, with 16 bases lying between them. The CDR3 is CACGTPPGNYGYTF. CDR3 coding DNA: TGTGCCTGCGGGACACCTCCCGGGAACTATGGCTACACCTTC.

The J gene is TRBJ2-7, the V gene TRBV5-6; D perhaps matches TRBD2 (6 bases). CDR1 SGHDT and CDR2 YYEEEE come from the germline V gene. The CDR3 has 15 residues. The V and J ends lost 2 bases and 0 bases respectively, with 12 bases between them. The CDR3 coding sequence is TGTGCCAGCAGCTTCGGGGGAGCGAGCTCCTACGAGCAGTACTTC. Its protein product is CASSFGGASSYEQYF.

This clone occurred once. The rearrangement uses TRBV28 and TRBJ1-2; 10 bases are a match to TRBD1. The ends lost 4 bases at V and 14 bases at J; junction bases unmatched: 7. Per germline, CDR1 MDHEN and CDR2 SYDVKM. The CDR3 is 12 residues long. CDR3 DNA sequence: TGTGCCAGCAGTTCCCCGGGACAGGGGAGTACCTTC. As protein: CASSSPGQGSTF.

The chain employs TRBV25-1 and TRBJ2-3; D gene uncertain. Trimming removed 8 bases at V and 6 bases at J, with 9 bases between. The length of the CDR3 is 11 residues. Germline CDR1 and CDR2: MGHDK and SYGVNS. CDR3 residues: CASGAADTQYF. The CDR3 bases are TGTGCCAGCGGAGCAGCGGATACGCAGTATTTT.

This chain links TRBV5-1 with TRBJ2-7; 8 nucleotides match TRBD2. V shed 1 base and J 2 bases; nucleotides not matched to a gene: 2. Germline-derived CDR1 and CDR2 are SGHRS and YFSETQ. This CDR3 contains 14 residues. The CDR3 DNA reads TGCGCCAGCAGCTTGCGGGGGGGAACCTACGAGCAGTACTTC. Amino acid sequence: CASSLRGGTYEQYF.

This chain uses TRBV7-9 with TRBJ2-3; TRBD2 aligns across 12 bases. The CDR3 runs 17 residues. Germline V gene data show CDR1 as SEHNR and CDR2 as FQNEAQ (reference sequence). Trimming removed 5 bases from V and 2 bases from J; junction bases left unmatched: 8. The CDR3 region has the DNA TGTGCCAGCAGCGTGCAACTAGCGGGAGGATTCACAGATACGCAGTATTTT. This codes for CASSVQLAGGFTDTQYF.

A few counts support this clone. The rearrangement uses TRBV27 and TRBJ2-5; tentative D call: TRBD2 (5 bases). Between the trimmed V and J ends, which lost 3 bases and 5 bases, there was a span of 19 bases. The germline CDR1 and CDR2 sequences are MNHEY and SMNVEV (reference sequence). The CDR3 length is 16 residues. DNA of the CDR3: TGTGCCAGCAGTTTCCACCCCCTTAGGGTAGCGGAGACCCAGTACTTC. It codes for CASSFHPLRVAETQYF.

The rearrangement uses TRBV9 and TRBJ2-3; D possibly corresponds to TRBD1 (6 bases). This CDR3 has 14 residues. The V gene lost 2 bases and the J gene lost 5 bases, with 12 bases spanning the gap. CDR1 is SGDLS and CDR2 is YYNGEE in the germline V gene. The CDR3 here is CASSVSGAGDTQYF. The CDR3 DNA follows: TGTGCCAGCAGCGTGTCAGGGGCTGGAGATACGCAGTATTTT.

This chain connects TRBV27 to TRBJ2-2; TRBD2 is a possible D gene (7 bases). The length of the CDR3 is 17 residues. Between the trimmed V and J ends, which lost 1 base and 7 bases, there was a span of 19 bases. CDR1 and CDR2 from the germline V gene are MNHEY and SMNVEV (reference sequence). The CDR3 reads CASSLWGRGGSGGELFF. CDR3 sequence (DNA): TGTGCCAGCAGTTTATGGGGGCGGGGCGGGAGCGGCGGGGAGCTGTTTTTT.

V and J are TRBV7-9 and TRBJ1-6, with 7 nucleotides matching TRBD1. CDR3 length equals 17 residues. CDR1 is SEHNR and CDR2 is FQNEAQ in the germline V gene (reference sequence). With 5 bases clipped from V and 0 bases from J, the junction kept 7 bases outside the gene matches. The CDR3 here is CASSHGTASSYNSPLHF. The CDR3 coding sequence is TGTGCCAGCAGCCACGGGACAGCTAGCTCCTATAATTCACCCCTCCACTTT.

The chain links TRBV5-1 to TRBJ1-3; D not resolved. The CDR3 contains 16 residues. Germline loops: CDR1 SGHRS, CDR2 YFSETQ. The V and J ends lost 1 base and 2 bases respectively, with 13 bases between them. CDR3 DNA sequence: TGCGCCAGCAGCTTGAACAGTCAGAGCACTGGAAACACCATATATTTT. It is translated as CASSLNSQSTGNTIYF.